These T cell receptor beta chains were read from a single sample in a study of T cells after yellow fever vaccination. Each CDR3 protein is one row after TCRdb ran MiXCR on the 5' RACE reads. The data contain around 310,000 distinct CDR3 sequences, approximately 4% of them seen just once; the ten biggest clones take up 19%. Specimen: PBMCs, collected 15 days after the yellow fever booster vaccination. The receptors shown here come from a man between 18 and 35 years old who received the YFV17D yellow fever vaccine. CDR3s include the opening cysteine and the closing phenylalanine or tryptophan. The D gene is left open where the match is weak. Clone size is not always given. Where it is, it says once, few, many or a class for expanded clones.

NA	NA	TRBJ2-3	TRBV29-1	TGCAGCGCAGGGTGGATCACAGATACGCAGTATTTT	CSAGWITDTQYF
NA	NA	TRBJ1-6	TRBV5-1	TGCGCCAGCAGCTCCCTGGGGGTGGATTCACCCCTCCACTTT	CASSSLGVDSPLHF
NA	many	TRBJ2-5	TRBV7-2	TGTGCCAGCAGCTTATCGAGAGAGACCCAGTACTTC	CASSLSRETQYF
TRBD2	few	TRBJ2-1	TRBV12-3/TRBV12-4	TGTGCCAGCAGTCCCACTAGCGGGACCGAGCAGTTCTTC	CASSPTSGTEQFF
TRBD1	few	TRBJ2-1	TRBV20-1	TGCAGTGCTCCCCCCACGGACAGGGGGCGAATCTTGGCCTACAATGAGCAGTTCTTC	CSAPPTDRGRILAYNEQFF
NA	many	TRBJ1-1	TRBV5-5	TGTGCCAGCAGCCAAGACTGGAACACTGAAGCTTTCTTT	CASSQDWNTEAFF
TRBD1	few	TRBJ1-1	TRBV7-9	TGTGCCAGCAGCCAGAGACAGGGGGCGAACACTGAAGCTTTCTTT	CASSQRQGANTEAFF
NA	NA	TRBJ1-1	TRBV9	TGTGCCAGCAGCCCCATCGGGCAGGCGGACACTGAAGCTTTCTTT	CASSPIGQADTEAFF
TRBD1	once	TRBJ1-2	TRBV5-4	TGTGCCAGCAGCGCCGGGACAGACAACTATGGCTACACCTTC	CASSAGTDNYGYTF
TRBD1	many	TRBJ2-7	TRBV5-1	TGCGCCAGCAGCTTGTCTGAAGGGACAGGGGATGAGCAGTACTTC	CASSLSEGTGDEQYF
NA	many	TRBJ2-1	TRBV6-5	TGTGCCAGCAGCCGCGATCGCCTACGTACCAATGAGCAGTTCTTC	CASSRDRLRTNEQFF
TRBD1	many	TRBJ1-2	TRBV4-2	TGTGCCAGCAGCCGTGTGACAGGGGAATCTAACTATGGCTACACCTTC	CASSRVTGESNYGYTF
NA	many	TRBJ1-2	TRBV28	TGTGCCAGCACCCTAACAGGCAGGTCAGGTCACTATGGCTACACCTTC	CASTLTGRSGHYGYTF
NA	few	TRBJ1-2	TRBV19	TGTGCCAGTAGTATAGATCGCCGGGGCGGAGGCTACACCTTC	CASSIDRRGGGYTF
NA	many	TRBJ1-4	TRBV20-1	TGCAGTGCTCCTGGGGAAACTAATGAAAAACTGTTTTTT	CSAPGETNEKLFF
NA	few	TRBJ2-6	TRBV5-4	TGTGCCAGCCGGGCAGTGAGGTCTGGGGCCAACGTCCTGACTTTC	CASRAVRSGANVLTF
TRBD1	NA	TRBJ1-6	TRBV4-1	TGCGCCAGCAGCCGAATGGACAGGGAAAATTCACCCCTCCACTTT	CASSRMDRENSPLHF
TRBD1	NA	TRBJ2-7	TRBV7-8	TGTGCCAGCAGCTTAGCCGGGACAGGGAGCCCCTACGAGCAGTACTTC	CASSLAGTGSPYEQYF
NA	many	TRBJ2-3	TRBV9	TGTGCCAGCAGCGTAGAGGATACGCAGTATTTT	CASSVEDTQYF
NA	few	TRBJ1-4	TRBV12-3/TRBV12-4	TGTGCCAGCACCAAAGTTGCAACTAATGAAAAACTGTTTTTT	CASTKVATNEKLFF
NA	few	TRBJ2-7	TRBV4-1	TGCGCCAGCACCCTACCGGGAAAGGGATCCTACGAGCAGTACTTC	CASTLPGKGSYEQYF
NA	few	TRBJ1-6	TRBV27	TGTGCCAGCAGCCTAAGCTCTTCACCCCTCCACTTT	CASSLSSSPLHF
TRBD2	NA	TRBJ2-1	TRBV5-1	TGCGCCAGCAGCTTGGCGGGGGGGCCCTACCATGAGCAGTTCTTC	CASSLAGGPYHEQFF
TRBD1	NA	TRBJ1-4	TRBV29-1	TGCAGCGTTGGGGACAGAGCAACTAATGAAAAACTGTTTTTT	CSVGDRATNEKLFF
NA	many	TRBJ1-1	TRBV5-5	TGTGCCAGCAGCCTGGGCTGGGTCCAAAACACTGAAGCTTTCTTT	CASSLGWVQNTEAFF
NA	few	TRBJ1-1	TRBV18	TGTGCCAGCTCACCACTCGGGGACTACACTGAAGCTTTCTTT	CASSPLGDYTEAFF
NA	NA	TRBJ2-5	TRBV5-4	TGTGCCAGCAGCGTAGATCAAGAGACCCAGTACTTC	CASSVDQETQYF
NA	many	TRBJ1-5	TRBV7-8	TGTGCCAGCAGCGACCTTTGGGAGGGGGGAGGTAATCAGCCCCAGCATTTT	CASSDLWEGGGNQPQHF
NA	NA	TRBJ1-4	TRBV5-8	TGTGCCAGCAGCCCAGGAGGGTGGGCTAATGAAAAACTGTTTTTT	CASSPGGWANEKLFF
NA	few	TRBJ1-1	TRBV12-3/TRBV12-4	TGTGCCAGCAGCCGACACCCGGGGAACACTGAAGCTTTCTTT	CASSRHPGNTEAFF
NA	many	TRBJ2-3	TRBV12-3/TRBV12-4	TGTGCCACCTCCACAGATACGCAGTATTTT	CATSTDTQYF
NA	NA	TRBJ1-1	TRBV24-1	TGTGCCACCAGTGATTCTCAGGAGAACACTGAAGCTTTCTTT	CATSDSQENTEAFF
NA	many	TRBJ2-6	TRBV12-3/TRBV12-4	TGTGCCAGCAGTGATACAGGGTCCGGGGCCAACGTCCTGACTTTC	CASSDTGSGANVLTF
TRBD2	many	TRBJ2-5	TRBV15	TGTGCCACCGGGGGGGGAATCCAAGAGACCCAGTACTTC	CATGGGIQETQYF
TRBD2	few	TRBJ2-5	TRBV7-2	TGTGCCAGCAGCTTATTCGGGACTAGCGGGGGAGAGACCCAGTACTTC	CASSLFGTSGGETQYF
NA	many	TRBJ1-4	TRBV4-3	TGCGCCAGCAGCCCAACGGGGGGGGCAACTAATGAAAAACTGTTTTTT	CASSPTGGATNEKLFF
NA	many	TRBJ1-2	TRBV7-2	TGTGCCAGTACCTACCGGGAGCCGTTAGGCTACACCTTC	CASTYREPLGYTF
NA	many	TRBJ1-5	TRBV7-2	TGTGCCAGCAGCTTAGGTGGGGGGCGAAGCAATCAGCCCCAGCATTTT	CASSLGGGRSNQPQHF
NA	few	TRBJ1-3	TRBV10-3	TGTGCCATCAAATCCAGCCACTCTGGAAACACCATATATTTT	CAIKSSHSGNTIYF
TRBD2	few	TRBJ2-5	TRBV5-4	TGTGCCAGCAGCGTGACTAGCGGGGTCCAAGAGACCCAGTACTTC	CASSVTSGVQETQYF
NA	few	TRBJ1-6	TRBV7-9	TGTGCCAGCAGCTTGATGACGGGCCTTAATTCACCCCTCCACTTT	CASSLMTGLNSPLHF
NA	NA	TRBJ2-3	TRBV7-2	TGTGCCAGCAGCTTAGGCGTACGAGATACGCAGTATTTT	CASSLGVRDTQYF
NA	many	TRBJ2-2	TRBV7-2	TGTGCCAGCAGCGAGGGCGTCGGAGCCGGGGAGCTGTTTTTT	CASSEGVGAGELFF
TRBD2	many	TRBJ2-5	TRBV4-2	TGTGCCAGCAGCCAAGATGGGACTAGCGGGGTCCGGGGGACCCAGTACTTC	CASSQDGTSGVRGTQYF
NA	NA	TRBJ1-5	TRBV12-3/TRBV12-4	TGTGCCAGCAGTACAAGCCGGGGCAGGTCCTCTCGGCCCCAGCATTTT	CASSTSRGRSSRPQHF
NA	NA	TRBJ2-3	TRBV7-3	TGTGCCAGCAGCTTAACAGGACGGAGCACTAGCACAGATACGCAGTATTTT	CASSLTGRSTSTDTQYF
TRBD1	many	TRBJ1-1	TRBV6-5	TGTGCCAGCAGTTACTCGGGCCCCCAGGGGGTATACACTGAAGCTTTCTTT	CASSYSGPQGVYTEAFF
NA	many	TRBJ2-5	TRBV5-1	TGCGCCAGCAGCTTGATGTCGGGGTTCGCAGAGACCCAGTACTTC	CASSLMSGFAETQYF
NA	many	TRBJ1-5	TRBV7-2	TGTGCCAGCAGCCCCCAGCTAGCGCGCAATCAGCCCCAGCATTTT	CASSPQLARNQPQHF
NA	NA	TRBJ1-1	TRBV29-1	TGCAGCGTTGAACTTACGCGGGGCACTGAAGCTTTCTTT	CSVELTRGTEAFF
TRBD1	many	TRBJ2-1	TRBV29-1	TGCAGCGGGACAGGGAACAACAATGAGCAGTTCTTC	CSGTGNNNEQFF